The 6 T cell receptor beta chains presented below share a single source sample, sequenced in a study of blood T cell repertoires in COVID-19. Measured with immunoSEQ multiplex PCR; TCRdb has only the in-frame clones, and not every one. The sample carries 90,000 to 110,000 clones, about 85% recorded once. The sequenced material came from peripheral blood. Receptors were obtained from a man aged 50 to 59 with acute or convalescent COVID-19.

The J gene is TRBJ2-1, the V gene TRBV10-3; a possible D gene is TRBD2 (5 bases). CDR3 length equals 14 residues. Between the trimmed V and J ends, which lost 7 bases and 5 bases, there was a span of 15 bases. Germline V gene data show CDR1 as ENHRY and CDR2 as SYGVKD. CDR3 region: CAINAADWDNEQFF. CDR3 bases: TGTGCCATCAATGCAGCGGACTGGGACAATGAGCAGTTCTTC.

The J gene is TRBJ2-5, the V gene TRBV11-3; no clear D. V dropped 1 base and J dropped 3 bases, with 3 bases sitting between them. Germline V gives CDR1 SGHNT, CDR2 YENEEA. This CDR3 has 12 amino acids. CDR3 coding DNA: TGTGCCAGCAGCTTAGCGGAAGAGACCCAGTACTTC. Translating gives CASSLAEETQYF.

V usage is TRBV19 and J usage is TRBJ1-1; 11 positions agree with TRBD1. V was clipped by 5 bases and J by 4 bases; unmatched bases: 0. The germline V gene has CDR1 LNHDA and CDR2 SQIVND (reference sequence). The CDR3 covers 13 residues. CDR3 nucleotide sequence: TGTGCCAGTAGTGGACAGGGGGCCACTGAAGCTTTCTTT. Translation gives CASSGQGATEAFF.

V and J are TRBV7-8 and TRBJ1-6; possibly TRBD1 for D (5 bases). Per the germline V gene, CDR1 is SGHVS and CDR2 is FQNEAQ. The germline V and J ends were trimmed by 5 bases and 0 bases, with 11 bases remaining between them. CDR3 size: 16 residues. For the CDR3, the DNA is TGTGCCAGCAGCATGAGACAGAGCTCCTATAATTCACCCCTCCACTTT. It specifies CASSMRQSSYNSPLHF.

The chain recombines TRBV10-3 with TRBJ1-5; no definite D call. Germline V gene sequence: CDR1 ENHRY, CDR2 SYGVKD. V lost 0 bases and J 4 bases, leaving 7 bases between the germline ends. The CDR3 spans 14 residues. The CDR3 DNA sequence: TGTGCCATCAGTGAGTCCCAAACAAATCAGCCCCAGCATTTT. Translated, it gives CAISESQTNQPQHF.

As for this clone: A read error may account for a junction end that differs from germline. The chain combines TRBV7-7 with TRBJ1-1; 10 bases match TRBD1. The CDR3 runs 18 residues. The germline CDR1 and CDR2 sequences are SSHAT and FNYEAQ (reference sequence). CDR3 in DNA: TGTGCTAGCAGCGACACCAGACAGGGGGCAAGGGAGGACACTGAAGCTTTCTTT. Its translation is CASSDTRQGAREDTEAFF.